These 23 T cell receptor beta chains share one sample of origin, sequenced in a study of T cells after yellow fever vaccination. TCRdb itself ran the 5' RACE reads through MiXCR, one entry per CDR3 protein. The repertoire consists of 550,000 or so distinct CDR3 sequences, with about 19% occurring once and the leading ten covering about 13%. The sequences come from PBMCs, collected 15 days after the yellow fever booster vaccination. The source is a man younger than 45 who received the YFV17D yellow fever vaccine.

This clonotype has a single count. The rearrangement links TRBV6-1 to TRBJ1-1; D is ambiguous. Trimming shortened V by 7 bases and J by 6 bases, and 15 bases separated the two germline ends. The CDR3 contains 13 residues. Germline CDR1 MNHNS, CDR2 SASEGT. The CDR3 here is CASMSERDSEAFF. The DNA of the CDR3 is TGTGCCAGCATGTCTGAAAGGGATTCTGAAGCTTTCTTT.

Written as DNA, the CDR3 is TGTGCCAGCAGCACCCGACAGGGGGCCGGGGAGCTGTTTTTT. Its protein is CASSTRQGAGELFF. The chain combines TRBV7-2 with TRBJ2-2; 9 bases match TRBD1. CDR1 is SGHTA, CDR2 FQGNSA, per germline. V lost 5 bases and J lost 6; bases outside the gene matches: 4. CDR3 length equals 14 residues.

The chain uses TRBV7-2 and TRBJ2-3, with D hard to call. Germline V CDR1 and CDR2: SGHTA, FQGNSA. The CDR3 extends over 14 amino acids. V dropped 5 bases and J dropped 4 bases, with 13 bases sitting between them. The CDR3: CASSPGMWADTQYF. CDR3 nucleotide sequence: TGTGCCAGCAGCCCCGGAATGTGGGCAGATACGCAGTATTTT. The variable domain in full, completed from reference TRBV7-2 and TRBJ2-3, reads GAGVSQSPSNKVTEKGKDVELRCDPISGHTALYWYRQSLGQGLEFLIYFQGNSAPDKSGLPSDRFSAERTGGSVSTLTIQRTQQEDSAVYLCASSPGMWADTQYFGPGTRLTVL.

The chain carries TRBV6-4 and TRBJ2-4, with 10 positions matching TRBD1. This CDR3 region has 15 residues. Germline CDR1 is MRHNA and CDR2 is SNTAGT. Unmatched junction bases numbered 10, after V lost 6 bases and J lost 8 bases. CDR3 nucleotide sequence: TGTGCCAGCAGGGCCCTCCGGGACAGGGGACACATTCAGTACTTC. It yields the protein CASRALRDRGHIQYF.

This chain connects TRBV12-3 or TRBV12-4 to TRBJ1-2; D unresolved. V shed 1 base and J shed 4 bases, with 4 bases lying between them. The length of the CDR3 is 12 residues. Here the CDR3 reads CASSLETYGYTF. In DNA form, the CDR3 reads TGTGCCAGCAGTTTAGAAACCTATGGCTACACCTTC.

This clonotype was found a few times. This chain links TRBV6-1 with TRBJ1-1; D not certain. Trimming removed 10 bases from V and 1 base from J, with 16 bases in between. CDR3 size: 14 residues. Germline CDR1 reads MNHNS; CDR2 reads SASEGT. CDR3 DNA: TGTGCCATCCGCGCCTTCCAATCGAACACTGAAGCTTTCTTT. As protein: CAIRAFQSNTEAFF.

This chain connects TRBV14 to TRBJ2-1, with a possible D match to TRBD1 (5 bases). The CDR3 length is 15 residues. Trimming shortened V by 4 bases and J by 0 bases, and 10 bases separated the two germline ends. The germline gives CDR1 SGHDN, CDR2 FVKESK. CDR3 coding DNA: TGTGCCAGCAGCCGACAGCTGAGCTCCTACAATGAGCAGTTCTTC. Amino acid sequence: CASSRQLSSYNEQFF.

The chain links TRBV20-1 to TRBJ2-3, with TRBD2 matching 10 bases. This CDR3 has 15 residues. Trimming at V came to 5 bases and at J to 1 base, leaving 6 bases not matched to a gene. Germline loops: CDR1 DFQATT, CDR2 SNEGSKA (reference sequence). The CDR3 DNA reads TGCAGTGCTCAAAATGGACTAGCGGGCACAGATACGCAGTATTTT. It translates to CSAQNGLAGTDTQYF.

The chain uses TRBV4-1 and TRBJ2-7; 7 bases match TRBD1. Germline assignment: CDR1 MGHRA and CDR2 YSYEKL. The CDR3 is 16 amino acids. V gave up 0 bases and J gave up 2 bases; unmatched junction bases: 7. In nucleotides, the CDR3 is TGCGCCAGCAGCCAAGATTGGACAGGCGTACCCTACGAGCAGTACTTC. Its translation is CASSQDWTGVPYEQYF.

This clonotype was counted only a few times. This sequence joins TRBV6-4 and TRBJ2-6; either TRBD1 or TRBD2 may fit D (5 bases each). The CDR3 totals 16 residues. Germline values: CDR1 MRHNA, CDR2 SNTAGT. Trimming took 5 bases from V and 0 from J, leaving 11 bases between them. The CDR3 protein is CASSPKGPSGANVLTF. In DNA form, the CDR3 reads TGTGCCAGCAGTCCTAAGGGACCCTCTGGGGCCAACGTCCTGACTTTC.

This clonotype was recorded a few times. The chain uses TRBV7-9 and TRBJ1-4; a weak D match, TRBD1 (5 bases). The V and J ends lost 4 bases and 7 bases respectively, with 16 bases between them. Germline V lookup: CDR1 SEHNR, CDR2 FQNEAQ (reference sequence). The CDR3 extends over 15 amino acids. The CDR3, as DNA: TGTGCCAGCAGCTCAGTAGGATGGCAGGGTGAAAAACTGTTTTTT. This codes for CASSSVGWQGEKLFF.

V gene TRBV6-5 combines with J gene TRBJ1-5; TRBD1 matches 9 bases. Germline CDR1 is MNHEY and CDR2 is SVGAGI. The V segment lost 4 bases and the J segment 1 base; nucleotides outside the gene matches: 2. The CDR3 is 15 amino acids. For the CDR3, the DNA is TGTGCCAGCAGTTGGGACAGGGTGAGCAATCAGCCCCAGCATTTT. It encodes CASSWDRVSNQPQHF.

The chain is built from TRBV11-2 and TRBJ2-2; 8 bases fit TRBD1. CDR3 length equals 14 residues. Germline V gene lookup returns CDR1 SGHAT and CDR2 FQNNGV. V dropped 3 bases and J dropped 7; count of bases not matched to a gene: 4. CDR3: CASSFAGGYGELFF. CDR3 in DNA: TGTGCCAGCAGCTTCGCAGGGGGCTACGGGGAGCTGTTTTTT.

This clonotype was counted many times. This chain connects TRBV15 to TRBJ2-4; D ambiguous. CDR3 length: 12 amino acids. Trimming removed 0 bases at V and 8 bases at J, with 5 bases between. From germline, CDR1 is LNHNV and CDR2 YYDKDF (reference sequence). The DNA of the CDR3 is TGTGCCACCAGCAGAGAAAGGGACATTCAGTACTTC. Translation gives CATSRERDIQYF.

The chain uses TRBV20-1 and TRBJ2-5, with 13 bases matching TRBD2. Germline CDR1 DFQATT, CDR2 SNEGSKA (reference sequence). The CDR3 has 14 amino acids. The V gene end was trimmed by 4 bases and the J gene end by 5 bases; junction bases not matched to a gene: 4. CDR3 sequence: CSATLAGGPETQYF. CDR3 bases: TGCAGTGCTACACTAGCGGGAGGGCCGGAGACCCAGTACTTC.

The chain joins TRBV20-1 to TRBJ2-2, with 7 bases identical to TRBD1. The CDR3 totals 16 residues. J lost 3 bases, V lost 1 base, and 8 bases had no gene match. From germline, CDR1 is DFQATT and CDR2 SNEGSKA (reference sequence). The CDR3 spells CSARGTGQTYTGELFF. The CDR3 region has the DNA TGCAGTGCTAGAGGGACAGGCCAGACGTACACCGGGGAGCTGTTTTTT.

This clonotype was detected once. An end of the junction does not agree with germline; a read error may underlie this. This chain joins TRBV29-1 and TRBJ2-7; 7 bases line up with TRBD1. Germline CDR1 is SQVTM and CDR2 is ANQGSEA. CDR3 length equals 13 residues. Written as DNA, the CDR3 is TGCAGCGTTGGTGGGGACAGTTTATACGAGCAGTCCTTC. Translated, it gives CSVGGDSLYEQSF.

The sample holds a few counts of this clonotype. V gene TRBV29-1 combines with J gene TRBJ2-7, with TRBD1 matching 9 bases. V gave up 5 bases and J gave up 4 bases; unmatched junction bases: 9. This CDR3 is 14 amino acids long. Per germline, CDR1 SQVTM and CDR2 ANQGSEA. The CDR3 loop reads CSVYPGQGAYEQYF. Here the CDR3 DNA reads TGCAGCGTTTACCCGGGACAGGGAGCGTACGAGCAGTACTTC.

The chain employs TRBV29-1 and TRBJ2-3, with D possibly TRBD2 on 5 matching bases. CDR3 length: 13 residues. Germline V lookup: CDR1 SQVTM, CDR2 ANQGSEA. V dropped 5 bases and J dropped 4 bases, with 13 bases sitting between them. Here the CDR3 reads CSVYGLPSDTQYF. CDR3 nucleotides: TGCAGCGTTTACGGACTTCCTTCAGATACGCAGTATTTT.

The CDR3 sequence: CSAIQDRVGNTIYF. Here the CDR3 DNA reads TGCAGTGCAATTCAGGACAGGGTTGGAAACACCATATATTTT. The chain carries TRBV20-1 and TRBJ1-3; TRBD1 agrees at 8 bases. The J segment lost 3 bases and the V segment lost 6 bases, leaving 7 bases of the junction unmatched. The CDR3 extends over 14 amino acids. Germline assignment: CDR1 DFQATT and CDR2 SNEGSKA (reference sequence).

This clonotype was seen a handful of times. V is TRBV5-1 and J is TRBJ2-5, with D unresolved. Trimming cost V 0 bases and J 1 base, with 7 bases left between them. The CDR3 extends over 14 amino acids. CDR1 and CDR2 from the germline V gene are SGHRS and YFSETQ. The CDR3, as DNA: TGCGCCAGCAGCTTGGGTTACCCCCAAGAGACCCAGTACTTC. The encoded protein is CASSLGYPQETQYF.

In this sample, this clonotype turned up a few times. This chain uses TRBV12-3 or TRBV12-4 with TRBJ1-6; D is unclear. V was pared by 3 bases and J by 7 bases, with 7 bases between. The CDR3 totals 13 residues. The chain's CDR3 is CASSFDRNSPLHF. DNA of the CDR3: TGTGCCAGCAGTTTTGATCGAAATTCACCCCTCCACTTT.

This clonotype was counted only a few times. The gene calls are TRBV23-1 and TRBJ1-3; 9 nucleotides align to TRBD1. Being an ORF, TRBV23-1 has a function that is uncertain. This CDR3 region has 15 residues. V was clipped by 4 bases and J by 2 bases; unmatched bases: 3. The CDR3 sequence: CASSPWDRAGNTIYF. The CDR3 DNA reads as TGCGCCAGCAGTCCTTGGGACAGGGCTGGAAACACCATATATTTT.